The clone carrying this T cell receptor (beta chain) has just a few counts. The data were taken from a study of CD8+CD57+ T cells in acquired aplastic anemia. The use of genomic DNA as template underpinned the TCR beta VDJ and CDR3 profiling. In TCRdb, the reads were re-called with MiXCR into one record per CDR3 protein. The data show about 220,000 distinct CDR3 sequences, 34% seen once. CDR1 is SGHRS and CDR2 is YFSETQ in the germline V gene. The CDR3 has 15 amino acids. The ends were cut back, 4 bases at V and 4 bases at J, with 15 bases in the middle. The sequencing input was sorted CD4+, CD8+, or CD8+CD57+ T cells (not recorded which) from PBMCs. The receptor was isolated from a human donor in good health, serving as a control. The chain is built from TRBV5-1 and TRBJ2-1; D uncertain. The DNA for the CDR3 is TGCGCCAGCAGCCAAAGTGGCACAGAATACAATGAGCAGTTCTTC. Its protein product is CASSQSGTEYNEQFF.